Each of the 10 T cell receptor beta chains below was sequenced from the same sample in a study of blood T cell repertoires in COVID-19. Generated by immunoSEQ multiplex PCR, the TCRdb table keeps only in-frame clones and is missing some. The sample includes 150,000 to 200,000 clones, under 80% seen only once; the top ten take about 17%. Sequenced input: PBMCs or T cells enriched from blood (not recorded which). Source of these receptors: a woman between 45 and 65 years old with acute COVID-19.

V is TRBV28 and J is TRBJ1-4, with unresolved D. Per germline, CDR1 MDHEN and CDR2 SYDVKM. V dropped 8 bases and J dropped 8 bases, with 18 bases sitting between them. CDR3 size: 14 residues. CDR3 sequence (DNA): TGTGCCAGCGGGTTGTGGGGAGGTGGAGAAAAACTGTTTTTT. Translating gives CASGLWGGGEKLFF.

This rearrangement joins TRBV29-1 to TRBJ2-5; 7 nucleotides line up with TRBD2. This CDR3 has 12 amino acids. Germline CDR1 SQVTM, CDR2 ANQGSEA. V shed 4 bases and J 7 bases; nucleotides not matched to a gene: 6. CDR3 sequence reads: CSVVSGEGTQYF. The CDR3 nucleotides read TGCAGCGTTGTATCGGGGGAGGGGACCCAGTACTTC.

This clone has just one count. The chain links TRBV28 to TRBJ1-1; D is unclear. Germline CDR1 reads MDHEN; CDR2 reads SYDVKM. The CDR3 totals 13 residues. The ends were cut back, 8 bases at V and 0 bases at J, with 10 bases in the middle. CDR3 sequence: CASSGWVNTEAFF. DNA of the CDR3: TGTGCCAGCTCGGGGTGGGTGAACACTGAAGCTTTCTTT.

V gene TRBV7-3 combines with J gene TRBJ2-1; D ambiguous. The CDR3 spans 16 residues. V gave up 6 bases and J gave up 0 bases, with 15 bases separating them. Germline V gene sequence: CDR1 SGHTA, CDR2 FQGTGA. The CDR3 sequence: CASRFDSSSSYNEQFF. CDR3 in DNA: TGTGCCAGCAGATTCGACTCCTCGAGCTCCTACAATGAGCAGTTCTTC.

The chain recombines TRBV11-2 with TRBJ1-3, with a weak D call TRBD1 (6 bases). The V and J ends lost 4 bases and 0 bases respectively, with 13 bases between them. Germline V gene data show CDR1 as SGHAT and CDR2 as FQNNGV. The CDR3 totals 16 residues. DNA of the CDR3: TGTGCCAGCAGCTCCATCAGGGGAGCCTCTGGAAACACCATATATTTT. As protein: CASSSIRGASGNTIYF.

V gene TRBV7-9 combines with J gene TRBJ1-1; D is uncertain. Trimming removed 3 bases from V and 7 bases from J, with 9 bases in between. The germline V gene has CDR1 SEHNR and CDR2 FQNEAQ (reference sequence). This CDR3 is built from 12 residues. The DNA for the CDR3 is TGTGCCAGCAGCTTGTCTCGGTATGAAGCTTTCTTT. This translates into CASSLSRYEAFF.

The chain carries TRBV6-5 and TRBJ1-1; possible D gene TRBD1, 6 bases. The CDR3 runs to 13 residues. V was cut by 6 bases and J by 1 base, with 9 bases left in between. Germline CDR1 is MNHEY and CDR2 is SVGAGI. The CDR3 region is CASRVQGNTEAFF. The CDR3 nucleotides are TGTGCCAGCAGAGTACAGGGGAACACTGAAGCTTTCTTT.

V usage is TRBV7-2 and J usage is TRBJ2-4, with D tentatively TRBD1 (6 bases). From germline, CDR1 is SGHTA and CDR2 FQGNSA. V was clipped by 5 bases and J by 3 bases, with 11 bases between them. This CDR3 spans 14 amino acids. CDR3 nucleotide sequence: TGTGCCAGCAGCGGGGGCGGTGACAAAAACATTCAGTACTTC. Its translation: CASSGGGDKNIQYF.

The J gene is TRBJ1-2, the V gene TRBV27; possible D gene TRBD1, 5 bases. Germline V CDR1 and CDR2: MNHEY, SMNVEV (reference sequence). This CDR3 is 13 amino acids long. V lost 6 bases and J 8 bases, leaving 16 bases between the germline ends. The DNA of the CDR3 is TGTGCCAGCAGCGGGGGACCGTATGCGGGCTACACCTTC. Translation: CASSGGPYAGYTF.

J is TRBJ2-1 and V is TRBV7-9; 9 positions agree with TRBD2. Germline V lookup: CDR1 SEHNR, CDR2 FQNEAQ (reference sequence). The CDR3 is 15 amino acids. The junction had 6 bases not matched to a gene; V was cut back by 1 base and J by 8 bases. The chain's CDR3 is CASSLEAGGQYEQFF. As DNA, the CDR3 is TGTGCCAGCAGCTTAGAGGCGGGGGGGCAATATGAGCAGTTCTTC.